The text below deals with one T cell receptor beta chain. Authors' analysis steps: Using reference gene primer amplification, nucleated cell counts were estimated. Produced via immunoSEQ multiplex PCR; TCRdb's table is partial and in-frame only. The DNA gave D and trimming, while V, J and clone size come from that table. The sample has about 220,000 clones; 80% to 85% are singletons. Germline CDR1 is SGHTA and CDR2 is FQGNSA. The CDR3 has 14 residues. Trimming cost V 5 bases and J 2 bases; bases outside gene matches: 5. The sample is drawn from a study of blood T cell repertoires in COVID-19. The chain couples TRBV7-2 to TRBJ2-7, with TRBD2 identical over 8 bases. This receptor was identified in a young man with active or convalescent COVID-19. The sample taken for sequencing was peripheral blood. The CDR3 nucleotides read TGTGCCAGCAGCGCCAGCGGGGGCCCCTACGAGCAGTACTTC. Translation gives CASSASGGPYEQYF.